Below, 21 T cell receptor beta chains from the same sample are listed, as sequenced in a study of identical twins (dated by TCRdb to about 2016). Libraries were constructed by 5' RACE. Sequenced on an Illumina HiSeq 2000. TCRdb itself trimmed the public reads at Q25 with fastp, ran MiXCR and retained productive beta chains. Merged by CDR3 protein, the rows form single entries marked with the most common genes and DNA. The sample table holds roughly 1,500,000 distinct CDR3 sequences, of which about 31% were seen once. Clones ranked in the top ten supply roughly 0.3% of the sample. The source material was cord blood. All receptors come from a newborn girl in good health.

The V gene is TRBV24-1, the J gene TRBJ2-3, with TRBD2 matching over 9 bases. Germline CDR1 is KGHDR and CDR2 is SFDVKD. This CDR3 comprises 15 residues. After removal of 4 bases from V and 2 bases from J, the junction contained 3 bases not matched to a gene. The CDR3 spells CATSETSGHTDTQYF. In nucleotides, the CDR3 is TGTGCCACCAGTGAGACTAGCGGACACACAGATACGCAGTATTTT.

This chain's CDR3 is CASSVRQAGANVLTF. The CDR3 DNA reads TGTGCCAGCAGTGTAAGGCAGGCTGGGGCCAACGTCCTGACTTTC. V gene TRBV2 combines with J gene TRBJ2-6; no reliable D call. This CDR3 region has 15 residues. The V end was cut by 4 bases, the J end by 2 bases, with 9 bases between. Per the germline V gene, CDR1 is SNHLY and CDR2 is FYNNEI.

The chain is built from TRBV3-1 and TRBJ1-6, with TRBD1 matching 8 bases. J was trimmed by 6 bases and V by 6 bases; bases with no gene match: 7. CDR1 is LGHDT and CDR2 is YNNKEL in the germline V gene (reference sequence). This CDR3 is 15 amino acids long. The CDR3 sequence: CASSPTGVCNSPLHF. DNA for the CDR3: TGTGCCAGCAGTCCGACAGGGGTGTGTAATTCACCCCTCCACTTT.

This clonotype was observed a few times. The J gene is TRBJ2-1, the V gene TRBV28; D is unclear. Germline V gene data show CDR1 as MDHEN and CDR2 as SYDVKM. The CDR3 runs 18 residues. V lost 0 bases and J 0 bases, leaving 15 bases between the germline ends. The DNA for the CDR3 is TGTGCCAGCAGTTTATGGACGTGGGGTGGAAGCTCCTACAATGAGCAGTTCTTC. Its translation: CASSLWTWGGSSYNEQFF.

The CDR3 bases are TGTGCCAGCAGCTCGTGGGCTAGCGGGGGTTTCAATGAGCAGTTCTTC. Its translation: CASSSWASGGFNEQFF. V and J are TRBV27 and TRBJ2-1, with 10 bases matching TRBD2. The V and J ends lost 6 bases and 6 bases, in that order; junction bases with no gene match: 11. This CDR3 spans 16 amino acids. CDR1 and CDR2 (germline): MNHEY, SMNVEV (reference sequence).

This clonotype was detected a few times. The chain joins TRBV3-1 to TRBJ2-5; D gene uncertain. This CDR3 region has 13 residues. The germline gives CDR1 LGHDT, CDR2 YNNKEL (reference sequence). Trimming removed 4 bases at V and 4 bases at J, with 10 bases between. CDR3 in DNA: TGTGCCAGCAGCCCGATATGGGGAGAGACCCAGTACTTC. Its protein product is CASSPIWGETQYF.

The chain carries TRBV24-1 and TRBJ2-5, with D possibly being TRBD1 (5 bases). Germline CDR1 and CDR2: KGHDR and SFDVKD. The V and J ends lost 4 bases and 2 bases respectively, with 13 bases between them. The CDR3 totals 15 residues. The CDR3 region has the DNA TGTGCCACCAGTGACCCAGACAGACTGCAAGAGACCCAGTACTTC. This codes for CATSDPDRLQETQYF.

The chain couples TRBV25-1 to TRBJ2-1; no firm D call. The germline V gene has CDR1 MGHDK and CDR2 SYGVNS. This CDR3 contains 13 residues. The V gene lost 1 base and the J gene lost 9 bases, with 10 bases spanning the gap. The CDR3 reads CASSELGWGEQFF. CDR3 coding DNA: TGTGCCAGCAGTGAATTAGGCTGGGGTGAGCAGTTCTTC.

V is TRBV21-1 and J is TRBJ2-2; the table assigns TRBD1, which was not confirmed against the DNA. TRBV21-1 is noted as a pseudogene. CDR3 length equals 17 residues. The CDR3 protein is CASSEKFRDRDTGELFF. CDR3 DNA: TGTGCCAGCAGCGAAAAATTTAGAGACAGGGACACCGGGGAGCTGTTTTTT.

The sample holds a few counts of this clonotype. The DNA for the CDR3 is TGTGCCAGCAGCCTGCGTTCAGTCTACAATGAGCAGTTCTTC. This translates into CASSLRSVYNEQFF. V and J are TRBV6-2 or TRBV6-3 and TRBJ2-1, with D unresolved. This CDR3 contains 14 residues. The germline V and J ends were trimmed by 6 bases and 3 bases, with 12 bases remaining between them. Germline V lookup: CDR1 MNHEY, CDR2 SVGEGT.

This clonotype has more than one count but fewer than ten. The gene calls are TRBV24-1 and TRBJ1-2, with TRBD1 matching 7 bases. The germline CDR1 and CDR2 sequences are KGHDR and SFDVKD. This CDR3 has 15 residues. Germline trimming cut 5 bases from V and 6 bases from J; bases unmatched to any gene: 11. The CDR3 protein is CATSGWPGQDNGYTF. CDR3 DNA: TGTGCCACCAGTGGTTGGCCCGGACAGGATAATGGCTACACCTTC.

The J gene is TRBJ1-3, the V gene TRBV3-1, with D possibly TRBD1 on 5 matching bases. V was cut by 3 bases and J by 4 bases, with 16 bases left in between. This CDR3 contains 16 residues. Germline CDR1 LGHDT, CDR2 YNNKEL (reference sequence). CDR3 DNA sequence: TGTGCCAGCAGCCAGAGGAAGGGGCAGGGAGGAAACACCATATATTTT. This codes for CASSQRKGQGGNTIYF.

This clonotype was seen repeatedly, ten times or more. This chain connects TRBV24-1 to TRBJ1-2; tentative D call: TRBD1 (5 bases). Germline-derived CDR1 and CDR2 are KGHDR and SFDVKD. V was pared by 2 bases and J by 2 bases, with 8 bases between. The CDR3 is made up of 14 amino acids. The CDR3 DNA is TGTGCCACCAGTGATTCGGGGCGAAACTATGGCTACACCTTC. This encodes CATSDSGRNYGYTF.

The chain joins TRBV28 to TRBJ2-3, with 8 bases fitting TRBD2. The germline CDR1 and CDR2 sequences are MDHEN and SYDVKM. The CDR3 extends over 16 amino acids. Losses at the gene ends were 4 bases for V and 3 bases for J; bases not matched to a gene: 9. The CDR3 nucleotides read TGTGCCAGCAGTTCTTCAGCGGGAGTAAGGACAGATACGCAGTATTTT. This encodes CASSSSAGVRTDTQYF.

Comment on this clonotype: A single base separates this from a much larger clone, so it may be a read error. The rearrangement uses TRBV6-1 and TRBJ2-4; D may match TRBD1 or TRBD2 (5 bases each). The J call could be wrong; TRBJ2-7 is a better fit for the DNA end. The CDR3 contains 13 residues. Germline V gene lookup returns CDR1 MNHNS and CDR2 SASEGT. In DNA, the CDR3 is TGTGCCAGCAGTGAAGGGGACGCCTACGAGCAGTACTTC. Its protein product is CASSEGDAYEQYF.

A few counts support this clonotype. The chain recombines TRBV10-1 with TRBJ2-7; tentative D call: TRBD1 (6 bases). The germline V gene encodes CDR1 WNHNN and CDR2 SYGVQD (reference sequence). V was shortened by 2 bases and J by 3 bases, with 11 bases between the two germline ends. CDR3 length equals 14 residues. The CDR3 coding sequence is TGCGCCAGCAGTGAGACAGGGAAGATCTACGAGCAGTACTTC. Amino acids: CASSETGKIYEQYF.

This clonotype showed up just a few times. This chain connects TRBV28 to TRBJ2-7; the D is unclear. The CDR3 loop spans 14 amino acids. Germline V CDR1 and CDR2: MDHEN, SYDVKM. The V gene lost 7 bases and the J gene lost 2 bases, with 15 bases spanning the gap. The CDR3: CASTPGRLTYEQYF. CDR3 bases: TGTGCCAGCACTCCAGGCAGGCTTACCTACGAGCAGTACTTC.

This clonotype was detected a few times. The chain employs TRBV18 and TRBJ1-1, with D unclear. The germline V gene encodes CDR1 KGHSH and CDR2 LQKENI. This CDR3 is 15 amino acids long. V lost 6 bases to trimming and J lost 0 bases, with 14 bases between them. This chain's CDR3 is CASSPIDTMNTEAFF. CDR3 bases: TGTGCCAGCTCCCCTATTGACACCATGAACACTGAAGCTTTCTTT. The full variable domain, with the rest looked up from reference TRBV18 and TRBJ1-1, is NAGVMQNPRHLVRRRGQEARLRCSPMKGHSHVYWYRQLPEEGLKFMVYLQKENIIDESGMPKERFSAEFPKEGPSILRIQQVVRGDSAAYFCASSPIDTMNTEAFFGQGTRLTVV.

The J gene is TRBJ2-3, the V gene TRBV25-1, with D perhaps given as TRBD1 or TRBD2 (5 bases each). V lost 1 base, J lost 6 bases, and 14 bases lay in between. The CDR3 consists of 15 residues. The germline CDR1 and CDR2 sequences are MGHDK and SYGVNS. CDR3 sequence: CASSESKVWGDTQYF. For the CDR3, the DNA is TGTGCCAGCAGTGAATCGAAAGTTTGGGGGGATACGCAGTATTTT.

CDR3 coding DNA: TGCAGCTTCCGGGTTACAGATACGCAGTATTTT. As protein: CSFRVTDTQYF. This chain joins TRBV29-1 and TRBJ2-3; D not certain. The ends were cut back, 8 bases at V and 3 bases at J, with 9 bases in the middle. Germline CDR1 is SQVTM and CDR2 is ANQGSEA. This CDR3 is 11 amino acids long.

This clonotype turned up a few times. The chain links TRBV5-6 to TRBJ1-5; 9 bases line up with TRBD1. Germline CDR1 is SGHDT and CDR2 is YYEEEE. The CDR3 spans 16 residues. V gave up 1 base and J gave up 3 bases; unmatched junction bases: 5. The CDR3 nucleotides read TGTGCCAGCAGCTTGAGGGGACAGGGAGTCAATCAGCCCCAGCATTTT. This encodes CASSLRGQGVNQPQHF.